The subject of this entry is one T cell receptor beta chain. The antigen is not known. Researchers report immunoSEQ v3.0 was run at survey level. Per-sample TRB depth target: roughly 35,000-55,000 T-cell genomes. Clones were read by immunoSEQ multiplex PCR, and TCRdb kept only the in-frame ones, dropping some. The data hold roughly 33,000 clones, with roughly 79% observed a single time. This sample was included in a study of long-term antiretroviral therapy in people with HIV. Broader study findings: With ART, diversity went up but was still lower than in transplant donor controls.

From germline, CDR1 is SGHRS and CDR2 YFSETQ. The CDR3 runs to 15 residues. V dropped 1 base and J dropped 0 bases, with 7 bases sitting between them. This sequence joins TRBV5-1 and TRBJ1-4; D remains unclear. The sequencing used unsorted PBMCs, collected 3.1 years after starting antiretroviral therapy. This TCR was sampled from a woman aged 45-65 years with HIV. CDR3 amino acids: CASSLYPTTNEKLFF. The CDR3 DNA follows: TGCGCCAGCAGCTTGTACCCGACAACTAATGAAAAACTGTTTTTT. The full variable domain, completed using reference TRBV5-1 and TRBJ1-4, is KAGVTQTPRYLIKTRGQQVTLSCSPISGHRSVSWYQQTPGQGLQFLFEYFSETQRNKGNFPGRFSGRQFSNSRSEMNVSTLELGDSALYLCASSLYPTTNEKLFFGSGTQLSVL.